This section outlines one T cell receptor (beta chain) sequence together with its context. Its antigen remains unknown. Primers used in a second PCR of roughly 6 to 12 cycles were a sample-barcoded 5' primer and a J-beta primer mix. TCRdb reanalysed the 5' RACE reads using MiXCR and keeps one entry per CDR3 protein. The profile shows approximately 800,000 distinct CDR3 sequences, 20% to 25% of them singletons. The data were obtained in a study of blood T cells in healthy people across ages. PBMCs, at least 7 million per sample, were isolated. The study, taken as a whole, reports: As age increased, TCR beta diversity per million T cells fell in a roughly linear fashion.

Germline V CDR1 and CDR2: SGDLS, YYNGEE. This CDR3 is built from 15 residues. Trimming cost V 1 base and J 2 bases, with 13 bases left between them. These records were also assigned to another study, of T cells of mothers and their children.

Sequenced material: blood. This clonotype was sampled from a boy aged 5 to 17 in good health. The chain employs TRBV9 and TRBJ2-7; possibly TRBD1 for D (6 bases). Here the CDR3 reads CASSVKTGDTYEQYF. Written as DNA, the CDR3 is TGTGCCAGCAGCGTAAAGACAGGTGACACCTACGAGCAGTACTTC. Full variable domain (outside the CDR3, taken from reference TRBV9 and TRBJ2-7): DSGVTQTPKHLITATGQRVTLRCSPRSGDLSVYWYQQSLDQGLQFLIQYYNGEERAKGNILERFSAQQFPDLHSELNLSSLELGDSALYFCASSVKTGDTYEQYFGPGTRLTVT.